This TCR beta chain stems from a study of CD8+ T cells in alopecia areata. Study-wide findings and caveats: Sequencing of scalp tissue also captures the resident alphabeta T cells of normal skin. Higher clonality and more expanded CD8+ clones appeared in lesional than normal scalp. Whereas mice showed it more clearly, TCR sharing across patients was murkier, possibly because of HLA.

As for this clone: Its specificity is not known.

Documented treatment: oral pan-JAK inhibitor, 5-10 mg twice daily. RNA was isolated and reverse transcribed to cDNA, the sequencing template. Clones were read by immunoSEQ multiplex PCR, and TCRdb kept only the in-frame ones, dropping some. The top ten hold around 0.7% of the sample, which has about 190,000 clones, 60% seen once. This sample comprised CD4+ T cells sorted from blood, obtained at week 4, from a patient treated with tofacitinib. This sequence was found in a human donor with alopecia areata.

In DNA form, the CDR3 reads TGCAGTGCTGAGAAGGAGACCCAGTACTTC. It specifies CSAEKETQYF. The chain links TRBV20-1 to TRBJ2-5; no clear D. The length of the CDR3 is 10 residues. The germline V and J ends were trimmed by 5 bases and 5 bases, with 6 bases remaining between them. The V gene's germline CDR1 is DFQATT and CDR2 SNEGSKA (reference sequence).